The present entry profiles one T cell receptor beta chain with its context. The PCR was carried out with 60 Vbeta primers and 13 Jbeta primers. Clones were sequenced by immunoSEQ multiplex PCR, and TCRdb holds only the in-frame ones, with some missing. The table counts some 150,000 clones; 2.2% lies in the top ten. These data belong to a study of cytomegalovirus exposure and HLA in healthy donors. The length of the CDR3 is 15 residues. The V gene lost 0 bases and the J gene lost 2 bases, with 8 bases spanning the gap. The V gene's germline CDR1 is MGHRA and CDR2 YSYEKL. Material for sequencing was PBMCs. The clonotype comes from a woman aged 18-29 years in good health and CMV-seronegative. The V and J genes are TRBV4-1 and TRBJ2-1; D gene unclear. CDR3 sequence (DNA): TGCGCCAGCAGCCAAGATGGCCTCGCCTACAATGAGCAGTTCTTC. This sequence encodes CASSQDGLAYNEQFF.